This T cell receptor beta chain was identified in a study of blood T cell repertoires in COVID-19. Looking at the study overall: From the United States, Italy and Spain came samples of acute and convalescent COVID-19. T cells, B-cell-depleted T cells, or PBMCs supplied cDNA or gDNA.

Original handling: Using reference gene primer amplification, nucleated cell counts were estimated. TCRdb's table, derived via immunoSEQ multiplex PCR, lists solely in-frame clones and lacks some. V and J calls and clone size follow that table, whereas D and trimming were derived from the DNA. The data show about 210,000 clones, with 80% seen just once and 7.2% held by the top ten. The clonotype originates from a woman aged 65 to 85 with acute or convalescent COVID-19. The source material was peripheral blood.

CDR3 in amino acids: CASSPMWDRALTGELFF. The CDR3 DNA sequence: TGTGCCAGCAGCCCTATGTGGGACAGGGCCCTTACCGGGGAGCTGTTTTTT. The chain joins TRBV11-2 to TRBJ2-2, with TRBD1 identical over 9 bases. V was pared by 5 bases and J by 5 bases, with 12 bases of the junction left unmatched. This CDR3 comprises 17 residues. Looked up from germline, CDR1 is SGHAT and CDR2 is FQNNGV.